This TCR beta chain is from a study of technical replicates of blood from several donors. Profiling relied on immunoSEQ multiplex PCR, and the TCRdb table lists in-frame clones only, not all of them. The data show 60,000 or so clones, 97% seen once. CDR3 length equals 17 residues. Between the trimmed V and J ends, which lost 6 bases and 2 bases, there was a span of 23 bases. CDR1 and CDR2 (germline): MDHEN, SYDVKM. The sample was T cells isolated from PBMCs. The chain is built from TRBV28 and TRBJ2-7; D gene unclear. The origin of this receptor is a human donor in good health. The CDR3 nucleotides read TGTGCCAGCAGCCCACGCGGCCTGATAGAGTATACCTACGAGCAGTACTTC. Its translation is CASSPRGLIEYTYEQYF.